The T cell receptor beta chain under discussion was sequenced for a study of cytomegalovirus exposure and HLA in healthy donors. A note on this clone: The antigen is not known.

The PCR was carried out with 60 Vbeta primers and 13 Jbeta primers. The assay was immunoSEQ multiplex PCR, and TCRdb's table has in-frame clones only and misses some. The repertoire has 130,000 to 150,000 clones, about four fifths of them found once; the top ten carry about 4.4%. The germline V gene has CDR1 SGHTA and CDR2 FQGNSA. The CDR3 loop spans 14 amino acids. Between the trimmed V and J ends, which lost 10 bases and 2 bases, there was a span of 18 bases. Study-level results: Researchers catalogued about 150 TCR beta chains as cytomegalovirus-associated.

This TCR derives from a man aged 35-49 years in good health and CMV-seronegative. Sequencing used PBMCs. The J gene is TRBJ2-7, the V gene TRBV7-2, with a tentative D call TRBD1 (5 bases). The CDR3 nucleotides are TGTGCCACTCGGCCGGACATGAGGACCTACGAGCAGTACTTC. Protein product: CATRPDMRTYEQYF.